This TCR beta chain was sequenced in a study of T cells in localized non-small cell lung cancer. The germline V gene has CDR1 SGDLS and CDR2 YYNGEE. V dropped 0 bases and J dropped 5 bases, with 8 bases sitting between them. The length of the CDR3 is 13 residues. Study-wide points: Uninvolved adjacent lung had the highest recorded T cell clonality, with tumor below it.

In regard to this clone: Its antigen is unidentified.

The protocol was immunoSEQ multiplex PCR, while the TCRdb copy is restricted to in-frame clones and leaves out a portion. The sample comprises about 48,000 clones, 70% to 85% of which are singletons, and approximately 16% rests with the top ten. J is TRBJ2-5 and V is TRBV9; TRBD2 might be the D (6 bases). The TCR sequence derives from a man aged 40 to 75 with stage I squamous cell lung carcinoma. The sequences come from peripheral blood, collected before any cancer treatment. The CDR3 loop reads CASSVEREETQYF. CDR3 DNA: TGTGCCAGCAGCGTAGAACGGGAGGAGACCCAGTACTTC.